Presented here are 26 T cell receptor beta chains from one specimen sequenced in a study of blood T cell repertoires in COVID-19. TCRdb's table, derived via immunoSEQ multiplex PCR, lists solely in-frame clones and lacks some. The table has tens of thousands of clones, about 90% seen once. Input material: peripheral blood. The receptors were sampled from a woman over 75 with acute or convalescent COVID-19.

This chain joins TRBV29-1 and TRBJ2-7; TRBD2 matches 13 bases. CDR3 length: 13 amino acids. The junction had 6 bases not matched to a gene; V was cut back by 6 bases and J by 7 bases. Germline CDR1 and CDR2: SQVTM and ANQGSEA. Written as DNA, the CDR3 is TGCAGCGTAGAGGGACTAGCGGGGAGTGAGCAGTACTTC. Protein sequence: CSVEGLAGSEQYF.

This sequence joins TRBV9 and TRBJ1-5, with D possibly TRBD1 on 5 matching bases. CDR1 and CDR2 (germline): SGDLS, YYNGEE. V was cut by 3 bases and J by 7 bases, with 17 bases left in between. CDR3 length: 15 residues. The CDR3 region is CASSASAVGGQPQHF. CDR3 bases: TGTGCCAGCAGCGCGAGCGCCGTGGGGGGGCAGCCCCAGCATTTT.

The chain has TRBV6-5 and TRBJ1-6; D might be TRBD1 (6 bases). The CDR3 has 15 amino acids. Trimming took 1 base from V and 5 from J, leaving 9 bases between them. The V gene's germline CDR1 is MNHEY and CDR2 SVGAGI. The CDR3 is CASSYLDRDNSPLHF. In DNA, the CDR3 is TGTGCCAGCAGTTACTTGGACAGAGATAATTCACCCCTCCACTTT.

In DNA, the CDR3 is TGTGCCACCAGTGACTCTGGGACTCCGCCCCACCAAGAGACCCAGTACTTC. Protein: CATSDSGTPPHQETQYF. The V and J genes are TRBV24-1 and TRBJ2-5, with D maybe TRBD2 (6 bases). Germline V gene data show CDR1 as KGHDR and CDR2 as SFDVKD. This CDR3 is built from 17 residues. The V gene lost 4 bases and the J gene lost 0 bases, with 17 bases spanning the gap.

The J gene is TRBJ1-1, the V gene TRBV6-5, with D unresolved. The V end lost 0 bases, the J end lost 4 bases, and 12 bases lay between the germline ends. CDR3 size: 15 residues. Germline lookup yields CDR1 MNHEY and CDR2 SVGAGI. The CDR3 loop reads CASSYSILTGTEAFF. The CDR3 nucleotides read TGTGCCAGCAGTTACTCGATCCTGACGGGCACTGAAGCTTTCTTT.

The chain has TRBV5-8 and TRBJ1-2, with 7 bases lining up with TRBD1. V shed 4 bases and J 8 bases; nucleotides not matched to a gene: 8. The CDR3 consists of 13 residues. Germline V lookup: CDR1 SGHTS, CDR2 YDEGEE. The CDR3: CASSIDRQGGYTF. The CDR3 DNA reads TGTGCCAGCAGCATCGACCGACAGGGCGGCTACACCTTC.

This clone has only one observation. The V call is TRBV11-2, the J call TRBJ1-2, with unresolved D. The germline gives CDR1 SGHAT, CDR2 FQNNGV. The CDR3 length is 14 residues. Trimming pared 3 bases from V and 3 bases from J, leaving 11 bases between. CDR3 nucleotide sequence: TGTGCCAGCAGCTTCCTGGCGGGTGACTATGGCTACACCTTC. It yields the protein CASSFLAGDYGYTF.

V gene TRBV30 combines with J gene TRBJ2-7, with 9 bases identical to TRBD2. V lost 4 bases to trimming and J lost 0 bases; unmatched junction nucleotides: 28. This CDR3 has 22 amino acids. Germline V lookup: CDR1 GTSNPN, CDR2 SVGIG (reference sequence). This CDR3 reads CAWIRGGLAGLTLLLNSYEQYF. The CDR3 DNA sequence: TGTGCCTGGATAAGGGGTGGGCTAGCGGGGCTTACCCTCCTCCTTAACTCCTACGAGCAGTACTTC.

V is TRBV5-5 and J is TRBJ2-7; TRBD1 might be the D (6 bases). The germline V and J ends were trimmed by 0 bases and 6 bases, with 19 bases remaining between them. Germline values: CDR1 SGHKS, CDR2 YYEKEE (reference sequence). The CDR3 sequence is 16 residues long. The CDR3 DNA follows: TGTGCCAGCAGCTTGGAAGACAGGTTAAGGGTGCGCGAGCAGTACTTC. It specifies CASSLEDRLRVREQYF.

J is TRBJ2-1 and V is TRBV6-5; D is possibly TRBD1 (5 bases). The CDR3 spans 13 residues. The V and J ends lost 7 bases and 5 bases respectively, with 12 bases between them. CDR1 is MNHEY and CDR2 is SVGAGI in the germline V gene. CDR3 in DNA: TGTGCCAGCACAAGACAGCTTCACAATGAGCAGTTCTTC. This encodes CASTRQLHNEQFF.

The chain combines TRBV10-3 with TRBJ2-7; TRBD1 might be the D (5 bases). Germline-derived CDR1 and CDR2 are ENHRY and SYGVKD. This CDR3 is built from 15 residues. Trimming took 0 bases from V and 0 from J, leaving 9 bases between them. The CDR3 reads CAISESTVSSYEQYF. The DNA for the CDR3 is TGTGCCATCAGTGAGTCGACAGTTAGCTCCTACGAGCAGTACTTC.

The chain recombines TRBV7-2 with TRBJ2-1; 8 bases are a match to TRBD2. Per the germline V gene, CDR1 is SGHTA and CDR2 is FQGNSA. The trim removed 1 base at V and 4 bases at J, leaving 9 bases unmatched. This CDR3 is built from 17 residues. Here the CDR3 DNA reads TGTGCCAGCAGCTTAGTCCATCGAAGCGGGGGTTACAATGAGCAGTTCTTC. It encodes CASSLVHRSGGYNEQFF.

The chain couples TRBV5-4 to TRBJ1-3; the match to TRBD1 covers 7 bases. The ends lost 7 bases at V and 8 bases at J; junction bases unmatched: 9. The germline V gene has CDR1 SGHNT and CDR2 YYREEE (reference sequence). There are 13 residues in the CDR3. CDR3 nucleotide sequence: TGTGCCAGCCTAGATCAGGGGGATGACACCATATATTTT. Amino acids: CASLDQGDDTIYF.

This chain connects TRBV25-1 to TRBJ1-5; no clear D. This CDR3 is built from 15 residues. Looked up from germline, CDR1 is MGHDK and CDR2 is SYGVNS. V dropped 3 bases and J dropped 4 bases, with 13 bases sitting between them. The CDR3, as DNA: TGTGCCAGCAGTGACGGCAGGATTTCTAATCAGCCCCAGCATTTT. Encoded protein: CASSDGRISNQPQHF.

The chain employs TRBV6-5 and TRBJ1-1; D uncertain. Trimming took 0 bases from V and 7 from J, leaving 12 bases between them. The V gene's germline CDR1 is MNHEY and CDR2 SVGAGI. CDR3 length equals 14 residues. The CDR3, as DNA: TGTGCCAGCAGTTACTCGAGGAGAGGGAATGAAGCTTTCTTT. Amino acid sequence: CASSYSRRGNEAFF.

V usage is TRBV3-1 (or the pseudogene TRBV3-2) and J usage is TRBJ1-1; TRBD1 matches at 9 bases. Trimming cost V 0 bases and J 0 bases; bases outside gene matches: 5. CDR1 and CDR2 from the germline V gene are LGHDT and YNNKEL (reference sequence). This CDR3 is 17 amino acids long. In DNA, the CDR3 is TGTGCCAGCAGCCAAGATTATCGGGACAGGGTGAACACTGAAGCTTTCTTT. Translation gives CASSQDYRDRVNTEAFF.

The rearrangement links TRBV14 to TRBJ1-1; 8 bases map to TRBD1. The CDR3 has 15 amino acids. CDR1 is SGHDN, CDR2 FVKESK, per germline. With V trimmed by 1 base and J by 1 base, 2 bases remained unmatched. As DNA, the CDR3 is TGTGCCAGCAGCCAAGGACAGGGGCGGAACACTGAAGCTTTCTTT. This sequence encodes CASSQGQGRNTEAFF.

In DNA, the CDR3 is TGTGCCAGCGAAGTTCGGGGTGAAGCTTTCTTT. It yields the protein CASEVRGEAFF. The V gene is TRBV2, the J gene TRBJ1-1; D is unclear. The V end was cut by 8 bases, the J end by 7 bases, with 11 bases between. The CDR3 sequence is 11 residues long. Germline V gives CDR1 SNHLY, CDR2 FYNNEI.

The genes are TRBV6-6 and TRBJ1-1, with TRBD1 matching over 7 bases. V trimming: 2 bases; J trimming: 4 bases; junction bases outside the gene matches: 7. Germline V gene data show CDR1 as MNHNY and CDR2 as SVGAGI (reference sequence). The CDR3 has 15 amino acids. CDR3 protein: CASSYGDSRATEAFF. Written as DNA, the CDR3 is TGTGCCAGCAGTTACGGGGACAGCCGGGCCACTGAAGCTTTCTTT.

The V call is TRBV18, the J call TRBJ1-1, with D unclear. Trimming removed 1 base from V and 1 base from J, with 4 bases in between. The CDR3 consists of 13 residues. The germline CDR1 and CDR2 sequences are KGHSH and LQKENI. CDR3 nucleotide sequence: TGTGCCAGCTCACCACGACAGAACACTGAAGCTTTCTTT. Encoded protein: CASSPRQNTEAFF.

The chain links TRBV24-1 to TRBJ2-1; TRBD1 aligns across 8 bases. CDR1 is KGHDR and CDR2 is SFDVKD in the germline V gene. The length of the CDR3 is 13 residues. V gave up 6 bases and J gave up 7 bases; unmatched junction bases: 4. CDR3 region: CATSRTGLNEQFF. CDR3 DNA: TGTGCCACCAGTCGGACAGGGCTGAATGAGCAGTTCTTC.

The chain is built from TRBV29-1 and TRBJ2-7, with D unclear. The CDR3 totals 11 residues. Trimming cost V 6 bases and J 1 base, with 7 bases left between them. CDR1 is SQVTM and CDR2 is ANQGSEA in the germline V gene. DNA for the CDR3: TGCAGCGTCAAGCGTTCCTACGAGCAGTACTTC. Protein sequence: CSVKRSYEQYF.

J is TRBJ1-2 and V is TRBV5-4, with TRBD1 identical over 7 bases. The V segment lost 5 bases and the J segment 7 bases; nucleotides outside the gene matches: 11. This CDR3 contains 14 residues. The V gene's germline CDR1 is SGHNT and CDR2 YYREEE (reference sequence). The CDR3 DNA reads as TGTGCCAGCAGTTCTTCAGGGGGGCGGGCTGGCTACACCTTC. Its translation is CASSSSGGRAGYTF.

This sequence joins TRBV27 and TRBJ2-3, with 7 bases identical to TRBD1. The trim removed 5 bases at V and 4 bases at J, leaving 3 bases unmatched. The CDR3 totals 13 residues. The germline V gene has CDR1 MNHEY and CDR2 SMNVEV (reference sequence). For the CDR3, the DNA is TGTGCCAGCAGTACGGACAGGTCAGATACGCAGTATTTT. Translating it yields CASSTDRSDTQYF.

This sequence joins TRBV6-5 and TRBJ1-2; possible D gene TRBD1, 6 bases. Germline CDR1 reads MNHEY; CDR2 reads SVGAGI. Trimming took 2 bases from V and 4 from J, leaving 14 bases between them. This CDR3 has 15 residues. CDR3 loop: CASSYEGGGTYGYTF. CDR3 DNA sequence: TGTGCCAGCAGTTACGAGGGGGGGGGAACCTATGGCTACACCTTC.

The chain couples TRBV11-1 to TRBJ2-7, with D maybe TRBD2 (5 bases). CDR3 length equals 13 residues. Germline V gives CDR1 SGHAT, CDR2 FQDESV (reference sequence). The V and J ends lost 5 bases and 7 bases respectively, with 15 bases between them. Written as DNA, the CDR3 is TGTGCCAGCAGCCGGGTGTATCGAGGGGAGCAGTACTTC. Amino acid sequence: CASSRVYRGEQYF.